A single sample is the source of the 29 T cell receptor beta chains below, sequenced in a study of cytomegalovirus exposure and HLA in healthy donors. The PCR contained 60 Vbeta and 13 Jbeta primers. Some clones are missing from TCRdb's copy, which holds only in-frame ones; the method was immunoSEQ multiplex PCR. This listing includes about 130,000 clones. The material sequenced was PBMCs. The receptors derive from an older woman in good health and CMV-seronegative.

The V and J genes are TRBV11-2 and TRBJ2-7, with TRBD2 matching 11 bases. The CDR3 consists of 15 residues. The junction had 9 bases not matched to a gene; V was cut back by 6 bases and J by 5 bases. In germline, CDR1 is SGHAT, CDR2 FQNNGV. CDR3 in amino acids: CASRPTSGRGHEQYF. The CDR3, as DNA: TGTGCCAGCAGGCCCACTAGCGGGAGAGGACACGAGCAGTACTTC.

The V and J genes are TRBV4-1 and TRBJ2-7; 10 nucleotides agree with TRBD1. V shed 0 bases, J shed 4 bases, and the junction held 3 bases outside the gene matches. In germline, CDR1 is MGHRA, CDR2 YSYEKL. The CDR3 consists of 15 residues. The CDR3 DNA reads as TGCGCCAGCAGCCAAGATCCGGGACAGGGGTACGAGCAGTACTTC. Its protein is CASSQDPGQGYEQYF.

This sequence joins TRBV5-1 and TRBJ2-6; D is ambiguous. The CDR3 consists of 15 residues. The germline V and J ends were trimmed by 4 bases and 0 bases, with 8 bases remaining between them. CDR1 and CDR2 from the germline V gene are SGHRS and YFSETQ. The CDR3 spells CASSQANSGANVLTF. The CDR3 DNA reads as TGCGCCAGCAGCCAAGCGAACTCTGGGGCCAACGTCCTGACTTTC.

V and J are TRBV7-9 and TRBJ1-1; D ambiguous. The germline V gene encodes CDR1 SEHNR and CDR2 FQNEAQ (reference sequence). V was clipped by 6 bases and J by 7 bases, with 12 bases between them. CDR3 length: 12 residues. The CDR3 protein is CASRGVIDEAFF. In nucleotides, the CDR3 is TGTGCCAGCAGGGGAGTAATCGATGAAGCTTTCTTT.

This chain connects TRBV5-1 to TRBJ2-6, with 10 bases identical to TRBD1. Trimming took 4 bases from V and 0 from J; bases not matched to a gene: 13. CDR3 length: 20 amino acids. The germline V gene encodes CDR1 SGHRS and CDR2 YFSETQ. The DNA of the CDR3 is TGCGCCAGCAGCGTCCGGACAGGGGGTTCGCCGAACTCTGGGGCCAACGTCCTGACTTTC. This encodes CASSVRTGGSPNSGANVLTF. The full variable domain, in which reference TRBV5-1 and TRBJ2-6 provide the parts outside the CDR3, is KAGVTQTPRYLIKTRGQQVTLSCSPISGHRSVSWYQQTPGQGLQFLFEYFSETQRNKGNFPGRFSGRQFSNSRSEMNVSTLELGDSALYLCASSVRTGGSPNSGANVLTFGAGSRLTVL.

The chain employs TRBV6-1 and TRBJ1-2; D possibly corresponds to TRBD1 (5 bases). CDR3 length equals 14 residues. Trimming cost V 1 base and J 5 bases, with 11 bases left between them. CDR1 and CDR2 (germline): MNHNS, SASEGT. This chain's CDR3 is CASSEGWGIYGYTF. In DNA form, the CDR3 reads TGTGCCAGCAGTGAAGGTTGGGGCATTTATGGCTACACCTTC.

The J gene is TRBJ1-2, the V gene TRBV27, with 8 bases identical to TRBD1. Germline CDR1 reads MNHEY; CDR2 reads SMNVEV (reference sequence). This CDR3 has 14 amino acids. With V trimmed by 5 bases and J by 6 bases, 8 bases remained unmatched. CDR3 DNA: TGTGCCAGCAGTCGGGCGGACAGGGAAAATGGCTACACCTTC. Residues: CASSRADRENGYTF.

The chain uses TRBV7-3 and TRBJ1-4; D ambiguous. The CDR3 contains 15 residues. CDR1 is SGHTA and CDR2 is FQGTGA in the germline V gene. V lost 0 bases to trimming and J lost 3 bases, with 8 bases between them. DNA of the CDR3: TGTGCCAGCAGCTTAACGGCAGATCCTAATGAAAAACTGTTTTTT. As protein: CASSLTADPNEKLFF.

The chain uses TRBV7-9 and TRBJ2-1, with TRBD2 matching over 11 bases. Germline CDR1 reads SEHNR; CDR2 reads FQNEAQ (reference sequence). Losses at the gene ends were 4 bases for V and 15 bases for J; bases not matched to a gene: 8. The CDR3 totals 13 residues. The CDR3 region is CASSYQTSGDTFF. The CDR3 DNA sequence: TGTGCCAGCAGCTATCAGACTAGCGGGGACACGTTCTTC.

J is TRBJ2-7 and V is TRBV11-1, with 9 positions matching TRBD2. Germline trimming cut 0 bases from V and 4 bases from J; bases unmatched to any gene: 4. Germline V lookup: CDR1 SGHAT, CDR2 FQDESV (reference sequence). The CDR3 loop spans 15 amino acids. The CDR3 reads CASSLAAGGRYEQYF. The CDR3 coding sequence is TGTGCCAGCAGCTTAGCAGCGGGGGGAAGATACGAGCAGTACTTC.

This sequence joins TRBV28 and TRBJ1-5; possibly TRBD1 for D (6 bases). The V end lost 1 base, the J end lost 4 bases, and 8 bases lay between the germline ends. Germline values: CDR1 MDHEN, CDR2 SYDVKM. This CDR3 has 14 amino acids. The CDR3 DNA is TGTGCCAGCAGTTTATACAGGGATAATCAGCCCCAGCATTTT. Translation gives CASSLYRDNQPQHF.

The V call is TRBV9, the J call TRBJ1-5, with 8 positions matching TRBD1. The V gene's germline CDR1 is SGDLS and CDR2 YYNGEE. Unmatched junction bases numbered 6, after V lost 4 bases and J lost 6 bases. The CDR3 sequence is 14 residues long. In DNA form, the CDR3 reads TGTGCCAGCAGCCAACACGGACAGGGTCAGCCCCAGCATTTT. It encodes CASSQHGQGQPQHF.

The rearrangement joins TRBV6-1 to TRBJ1-2; D is possibly TRBD1 (5 bases). The CDR3 consists of 14 residues. The V and J ends lost 1 base and 7 bases respectively, with 13 bases between them. CDR1 MNHNS and CDR2 SASEGT come from the germline V gene. The CDR3 bases are TGTGCCAGCAGTGAAGGGGTGGGGCCCGGTGGCTACACCTTC. It is translated as CASSEGVGPGGYTF.

The rearrangement uses TRBV19 and TRBJ2-7, with D perhaps matching TRBD1 (5 bases). Trimming pared 7 bases from V and 1 base from J, leaving 14 bases between. The germline V gene encodes CDR1 LNHDA and CDR2 SQIVND (reference sequence). This CDR3 spans 14 amino acids. The CDR3 sequence: CASKPGIESYEQYF. Written as DNA, the CDR3 is TGTGCCAGTAAACCAGGGATCGAGTCCTACGAGCAGTACTTC.

The chain links TRBV27 to TRBJ1-2, with D unclear. Germline-derived CDR1 and CDR2 are MNHEY and SMNVEV (reference sequence). The CDR3 totals 13 residues. The V end lost 5 bases, the J end lost 1 base, and 8 bases lay between the germline ends. Here the CDR3 reads CASSPDFNYGYTF. Written as DNA, the CDR3 is TGTGCCAGCAGTCCGGACTTTAACTATGGCTACACCTTC.

This rearrangement joins TRBV11-2 to TRBJ2-1; TRBD2 matches 12 bases. Germline V gene lookup returns CDR1 SGHAT and CDR2 FQNNGV. The CDR3 spans 15 residues. Trimming cost V 7 bases and J 7 bases; bases outside gene matches: 8. The CDR3 DNA follows: TGTGCCAGCACCTTCGGGACTAGCGGGTTAAATGAGCAGTTCTTC. This codes for CASTFGTSGLNEQFF.

The genes are TRBV5-6 and TRBJ2-1; maybe TRBD2 (7 bases). Deletions cut 4 bases from V and 0 bases from J, with 14 bases between. From germline, CDR1 is SGHDT and CDR2 YYEEEE. The CDR3 has 16 amino acids. CDR3 DNA sequence: TGTGCCAGCAGCCCCTGGGGGGGCGTCTCCTACAATGAGCAGTTCTTC. The encoded protein is CASSPWGGVSYNEQFF.

The chain uses TRBV5-6 and TRBJ1-4; D perhaps matches TRBD1 (6 bases). V was trimmed by 5 bases and J by 16 bases, leaving 21 bases between them. Germline lookup yields CDR1 SGHDT and CDR2 YYEEEE. CDR3 length: 13 residues. CDR3 sequence (DNA): TGTGCCAGCAGATTGAACAGGGCCACAGTAGAGTTTTTT. Translation gives CASRLNRATVEFF.

This chain connects TRBV2 to TRBJ2-2; no reliable D call. The length of the CDR3 is 15 residues. CDR1 is SNHLY and CDR2 is FYNNEI in the germline V gene. V lost 3 bases and J 1 base, leaving 9 bases between the germline ends. The CDR3 DNA is TGTGCCAGCAGTGATATAGATCAGAACACCGGGGAGCTGTTTTTT. As protein: CASSDIDQNTGELFF.

The chain couples TRBV9 to TRBJ2-5; D not resolved. Germline assignment: CDR1 SGDLS and CDR2 YYNGEE. Trimming removed 1 base from V and 5 bases from J, with 9 bases in between. The CDR3 covers 13 residues. CDR3 coding DNA: TGTGCCAGCAGCGTAAGTTTTCGGGAGACCCAGTACTTC. This codes for CASSVSFRETQYF.

This CDR3 reads CASSLEPGMNTEAFF. CDR3 nucleotides: TGCGCCAGCAGCTTGGAGCCCGGGATGAACACTGAAGCTTTCTTT. The chain employs TRBV5-1 and TRBJ1-1; D gene unclear. V was cut by 0 bases and J by 0 bases, with 9 bases left in between. There are 15 residues in the CDR3. CDR1 is SGHRS, CDR2 YFSETQ, per germline. The whole variable domain, remainder taken from reference TRBV5-1 and TRBJ1-1, is KAGVTQTPRYLIKTRGQQVTLSCSPISGHRSVSWYQQTPGQGLQFLFEYFSETQRNKGNFPGRFSGRQFSNSRSEMNVSTLELGDSALYLCASSLEPGMNTEAFFGQGTRLTVV.

The chain couples TRBV29-1 to TRBJ2-2; no firm D call. Trimming removed 0 bases from V and 0 bases from J, with 14 bases in between. The CDR3 is 17 residues long. The germline CDR1 and CDR2 sequences are SQVTM and ANQGSEA. The CDR3 bases are TGCAGCGTTGAAGATTCCCGGCCAACTACGAACACCGGGGAGCTGTTTTTT. Its protein is CSVEDSRPTTNTGELFF.

The chain combines TRBV2 with TRBJ1-2, with TRBD1 matching over 7 bases. Trimming at V came to 5 bases and at J to 2 bases, leaving 5 bases not matched to a gene. The CDR3 has 14 residues. CDR1 is SNHLY, CDR2 FYNNEI, per germline. The CDR3 is CASSIKGGNYGYTF. CDR3 sequence (DNA): TGTGCCAGCAGTATAAAAGGGGGCAACTATGGCTACACCTTC.

The chain recombines TRBV11-2 with TRBJ2-3; 9 bases agree with TRBD2. Germline loops: CDR1 SGHAT, CDR2 FQNNGV. The CDR3 sequence is 17 residues long. Losses at the gene ends were 4 bases for V and 2 bases for J; bases not matched to a gene: 10. CDR3 DNA sequence: TGTGCCAGCAGCTCCCGGGGATCTAGCGGGACCACAGATACGCAGTATTTT. Encoded protein: CASSSRGSSGTTDTQYF. Using reference TRBV11-2 and TRBJ2-3 for the parts outside the CDR3, the full variable domain is EAGVAQSPRYKIIEKRQSVAFWCNPISGHATLYWYQQILGQGPKLLIQFQNNGVVDDSQLPKDRFSAERLKGVDSTLKIQPAKLEDSAVYLCASSSRGSSGTTDTQYFGPGTRLTVL.

The V gene is TRBV10-3, the J gene TRBJ1-5; 7 bases fit TRBD1. The germline V gene has CDR1 ENHRY and CDR2 SYGVKD. CDR3 length: 15 amino acids. After removal of 5 bases from V and 1 base from J, the junction contained 5 bases not matched to a gene. The CDR3 DNA reads TGTGCCATCAGTACCACAGGGGAAAGCAATCAGCCCCAGCATTTT. Translation gives CAISTTGESNQPQHF.

CDR3 protein: CAWSVIRGRAYNEQFF. In DNA form, the CDR3 reads TGTGCCTGGAGTGTAATTCGTGGGAGGGCCTACAATGAGCAGTTCTTC. The chain carries TRBV30 and TRBJ2-1; TRBD2 matches at 7 bases. Germline V lookup: CDR1 GTSNPN, CDR2 SVGIG (reference sequence). The CDR3 contains 16 residues. Trimming took 0 bases from V and 2 from J; bases not matched to a gene: 7.

V usage is TRBV19 and J usage is TRBJ2-7; perhaps TRBD2 as D (5 bases). The V and J ends lost 2 bases and 0 bases respectively, with 11 bases between them. This CDR3 has 15 residues. CDR1 LNHDA and CDR2 SQIVND come from the germline V gene (reference sequence). The CDR3 here is CASSISSGLSYEQYF. In DNA form, the CDR3 reads TGTGCCAGTAGTATATCGAGCGGCCTCTCCTACGAGCAGTACTTC.

The chain recombines TRBV11-3 with TRBJ1-5; 7 nucleotides agree with TRBD1. The V gene end was trimmed by 3 bases and the J gene end by 8 bases; junction bases not matched to a gene: 7. Germline lookup yields CDR1 SGHNT and CDR2 YENEEA. CDR3 length: 14 amino acids. The CDR3 here is CASSFRGGSKPQHF. For the CDR3, the DNA is TGTGCCAGCAGCTTTCGAGGGGGCAGTAAGCCCCAGCATTTT.

The genes are TRBV6-6 and TRBJ2-7; 10 bases agree with TRBD1. Germline CDR1 and CDR2: MNHNY and SVGAGI (reference sequence). CDR3 length equals 15 residues. V lost 7 bases to trimming and J lost 7 bases; unmatched junction nucleotides: 13. The CDR3 spells CASTPTGTGVWEQYF. DNA of the CDR3: TGTGCCAGCACACCCACCGGGACAGGGGTTTGGGAGCAGTACTTC.